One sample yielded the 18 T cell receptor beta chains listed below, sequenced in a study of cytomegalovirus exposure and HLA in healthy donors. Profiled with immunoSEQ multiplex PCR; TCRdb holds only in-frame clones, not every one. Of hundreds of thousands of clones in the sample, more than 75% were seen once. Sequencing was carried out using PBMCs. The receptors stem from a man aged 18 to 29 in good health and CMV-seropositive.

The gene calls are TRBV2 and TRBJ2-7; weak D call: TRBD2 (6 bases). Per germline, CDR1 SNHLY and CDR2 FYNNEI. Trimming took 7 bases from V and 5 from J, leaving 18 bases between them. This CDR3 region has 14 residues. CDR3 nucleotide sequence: TGTGCCAGCAAACCCCCACTAGCTTCCGACGAGCAGTACTTC. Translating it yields CASKPPLASDEQYF.

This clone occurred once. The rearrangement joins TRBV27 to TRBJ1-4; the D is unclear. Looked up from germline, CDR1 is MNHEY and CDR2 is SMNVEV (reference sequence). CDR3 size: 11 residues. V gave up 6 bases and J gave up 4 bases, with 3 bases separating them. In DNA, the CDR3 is TGTGCCAGCAGGGATAATGAAAAACTGTTTTTT. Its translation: CASRDNEKLFF.

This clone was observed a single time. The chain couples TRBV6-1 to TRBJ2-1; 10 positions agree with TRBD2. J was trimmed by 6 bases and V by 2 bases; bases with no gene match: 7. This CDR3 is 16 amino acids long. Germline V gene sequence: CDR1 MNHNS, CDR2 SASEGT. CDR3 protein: CASSEMVAGGSNEQFF. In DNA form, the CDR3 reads TGTGCCAGCAGTGAAATGGTAGCGGGAGGTTCCAATGAGCAGTTCTTC.

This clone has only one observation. The CDR3 protein is CASSYSGSEDGYTF. Here the CDR3 DNA reads TGTGCCAGCAGTTACTCCGGGTCAGAGGATGGCTACACCTTC. V is TRBV6-5 and J is TRBJ1-2, with unresolved D. The CDR3 totals 14 residues. Germline-derived CDR1 and CDR2 are MNHEY and SVGAGI. Trimming stripped 0 bases from V and 6 bases from J, with 11 bases between.

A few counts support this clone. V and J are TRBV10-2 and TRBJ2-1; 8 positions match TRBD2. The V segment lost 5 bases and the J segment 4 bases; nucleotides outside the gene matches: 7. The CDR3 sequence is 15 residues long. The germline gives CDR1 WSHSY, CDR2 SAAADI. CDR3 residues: CASSQERGTYNEQFF. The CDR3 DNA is TGCGCCAGCAGTCAGGAGCGGGGGACTTACAATGAGCAGTTCTTC.

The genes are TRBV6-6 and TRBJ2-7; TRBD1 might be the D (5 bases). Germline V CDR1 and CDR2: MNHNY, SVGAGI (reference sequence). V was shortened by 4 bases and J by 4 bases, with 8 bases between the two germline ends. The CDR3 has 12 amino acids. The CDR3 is CASSFAGYEQYF. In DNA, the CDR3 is TGTGCCAGCAGTTTCGCAGGGTACGAGCAGTACTTC.

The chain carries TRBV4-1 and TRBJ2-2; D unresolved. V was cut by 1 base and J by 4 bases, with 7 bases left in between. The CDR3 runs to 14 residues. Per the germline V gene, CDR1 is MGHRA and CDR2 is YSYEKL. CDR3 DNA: TGCGCCAGCAGCCAAGTGAGAAGCACCGGGGAGCTGTTTTTT. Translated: CASSQVRSTGELFF.

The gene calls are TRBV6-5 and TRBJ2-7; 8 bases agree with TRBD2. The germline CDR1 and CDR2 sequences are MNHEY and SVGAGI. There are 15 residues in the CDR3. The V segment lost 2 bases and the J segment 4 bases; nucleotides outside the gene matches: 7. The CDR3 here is CASSYEDGGAYEQYF. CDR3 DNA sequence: TGTGCCAGCAGTTACGAGGACGGGGGGGCGTACGAGCAGTACTTC.

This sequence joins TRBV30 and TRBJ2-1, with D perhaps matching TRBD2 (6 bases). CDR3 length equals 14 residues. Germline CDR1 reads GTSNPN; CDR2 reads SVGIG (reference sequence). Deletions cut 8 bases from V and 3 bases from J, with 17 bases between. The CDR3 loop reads CAGGAGPLYNEQFF. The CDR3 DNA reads TGTGCCGGAGGGGCAGGGCCCCTCTACAATGAGCAGTTCTTC.

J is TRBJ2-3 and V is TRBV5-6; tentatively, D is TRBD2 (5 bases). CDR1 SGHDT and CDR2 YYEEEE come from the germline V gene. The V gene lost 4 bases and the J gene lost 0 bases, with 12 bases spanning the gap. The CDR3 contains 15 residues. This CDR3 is CASSRAAASTDTQYF. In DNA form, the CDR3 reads TGTGCCAGCAGCCGGGCAGCGGCTAGCACAGATACGCAGTATTTT.

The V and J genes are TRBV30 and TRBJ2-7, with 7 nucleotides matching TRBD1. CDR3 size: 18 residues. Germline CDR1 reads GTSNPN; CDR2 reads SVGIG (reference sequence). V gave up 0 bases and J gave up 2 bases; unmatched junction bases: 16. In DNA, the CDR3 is TGTGCCTGGAGTGTAGGGCCCCGCGACAGGGTCTGGGCCTACGAGCAGTACTTC. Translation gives CAWSVGPRDRVWAYEQYF. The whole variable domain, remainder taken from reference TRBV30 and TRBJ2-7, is SQTIHQWPATLVQPVGSPLSLECTVEGTSNPNLYWYRQAAGRGLQLLFYSVGIGQISSEVPQNLSASRPQDRQFILSSKKLLLSDSGFYLCAWSVGPRDRVWAYEQYFGPGTRLTVT.

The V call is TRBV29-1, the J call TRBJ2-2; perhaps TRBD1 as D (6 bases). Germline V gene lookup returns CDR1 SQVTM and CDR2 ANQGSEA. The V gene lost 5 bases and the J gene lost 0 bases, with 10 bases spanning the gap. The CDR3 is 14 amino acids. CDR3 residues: CSVLRGTNTGELFF. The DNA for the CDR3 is TGCAGCGTTCTAAGGGGGACGAACACCGGGGAGCTGTTTTTT.

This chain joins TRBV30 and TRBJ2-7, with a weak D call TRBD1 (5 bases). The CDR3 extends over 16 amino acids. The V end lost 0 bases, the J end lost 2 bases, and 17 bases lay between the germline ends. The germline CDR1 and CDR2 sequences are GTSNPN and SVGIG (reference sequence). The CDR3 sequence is CAWSVWGQGSTYEQYF. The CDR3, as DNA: TGTGCCTGGAGTGTATGGGGTCAGGGCAGTACCTACGAGCAGTACTTC.

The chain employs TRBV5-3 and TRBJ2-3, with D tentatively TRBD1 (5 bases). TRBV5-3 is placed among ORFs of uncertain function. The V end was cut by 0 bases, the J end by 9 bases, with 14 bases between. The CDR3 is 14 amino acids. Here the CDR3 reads CARSLGFWTRTQYF. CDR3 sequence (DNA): TGTGCCAGAAGCTTGGGGTTTTGGACAAGGACGCAGTATTTT.

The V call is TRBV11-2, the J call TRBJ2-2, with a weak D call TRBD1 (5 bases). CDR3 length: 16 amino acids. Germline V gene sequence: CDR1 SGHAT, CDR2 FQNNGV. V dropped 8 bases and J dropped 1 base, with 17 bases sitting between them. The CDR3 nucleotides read TGTGCCAGCGGACCCCCGGCAGGGTTGAACACCGGGGAGCTGTTTTTT. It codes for CASGPPAGLNTGELFF.

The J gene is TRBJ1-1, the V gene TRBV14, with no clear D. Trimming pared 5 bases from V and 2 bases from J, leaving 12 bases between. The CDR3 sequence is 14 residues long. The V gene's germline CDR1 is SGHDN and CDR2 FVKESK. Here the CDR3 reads CASSSVDRNTEAFF. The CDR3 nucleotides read TGTGCCAGCAGCTCCGTGGATCGAAACACTGAAGCTTTCTTT.

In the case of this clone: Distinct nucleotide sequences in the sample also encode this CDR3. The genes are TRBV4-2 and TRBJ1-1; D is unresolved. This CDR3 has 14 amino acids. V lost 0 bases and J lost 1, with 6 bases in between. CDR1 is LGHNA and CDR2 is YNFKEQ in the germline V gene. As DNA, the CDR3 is TGTGCCAGCAGCCAAGATCTAGAGAACACTGAAGCTTTCTTT. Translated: CASSQDLENTEAFF.

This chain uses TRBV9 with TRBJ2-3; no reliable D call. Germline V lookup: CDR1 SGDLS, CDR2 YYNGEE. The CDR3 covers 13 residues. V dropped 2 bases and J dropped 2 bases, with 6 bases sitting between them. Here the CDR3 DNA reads TGTGCCAGCAGCGTTAAGTCCACAGATACGCAGTATTTT. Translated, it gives CASSVKSTDTQYF.